This record looks at one T cell receptor (beta chain) sequence and its context. The antigen remains unidentified. Germline-derived CDR1 and CDR2 are MDHEN and SYDVKM. There are 15 residues in the CDR3. V lost 6 bases to trimming and J lost 0 bases, with 11 bases between them. The record originates from a study of T cell responses to AZD1222 COVID-19 vaccine. Study outcomes and limitations: Within unmutated variant regions lay the reported targets of nearly half of spike-specific TCRs. Only a handful of AZD1222 recipients, about six in all, had baseline seropositivity. Dominant CD4 TCR responses targeted spike regions 160-218 and 743-854. Two AZD1222 administrations were followed by greater Spike-specific TCR breadth and depth.

This table comes from immunoSEQ multiplex PCR, and its TCRdb copy is limited to in-frame clones, with some not included. The table includes about 96,000 clones, 75% to 90% detected once. The source was peripheral blood, collected on day 0 of AZD1222 vaccination. The rearrangement uses TRBV28 and TRBJ2-2; a weak D match, TRBD1 (5 bases). The clonotype originates from an adult in good health. The CDR3 reads CASSPPGTNTGELFF. In nucleotides, the CDR3 is TGTGCCAGCAGCCCCCCAGGGACGAACACCGGGGAGCTGTTTTTT.